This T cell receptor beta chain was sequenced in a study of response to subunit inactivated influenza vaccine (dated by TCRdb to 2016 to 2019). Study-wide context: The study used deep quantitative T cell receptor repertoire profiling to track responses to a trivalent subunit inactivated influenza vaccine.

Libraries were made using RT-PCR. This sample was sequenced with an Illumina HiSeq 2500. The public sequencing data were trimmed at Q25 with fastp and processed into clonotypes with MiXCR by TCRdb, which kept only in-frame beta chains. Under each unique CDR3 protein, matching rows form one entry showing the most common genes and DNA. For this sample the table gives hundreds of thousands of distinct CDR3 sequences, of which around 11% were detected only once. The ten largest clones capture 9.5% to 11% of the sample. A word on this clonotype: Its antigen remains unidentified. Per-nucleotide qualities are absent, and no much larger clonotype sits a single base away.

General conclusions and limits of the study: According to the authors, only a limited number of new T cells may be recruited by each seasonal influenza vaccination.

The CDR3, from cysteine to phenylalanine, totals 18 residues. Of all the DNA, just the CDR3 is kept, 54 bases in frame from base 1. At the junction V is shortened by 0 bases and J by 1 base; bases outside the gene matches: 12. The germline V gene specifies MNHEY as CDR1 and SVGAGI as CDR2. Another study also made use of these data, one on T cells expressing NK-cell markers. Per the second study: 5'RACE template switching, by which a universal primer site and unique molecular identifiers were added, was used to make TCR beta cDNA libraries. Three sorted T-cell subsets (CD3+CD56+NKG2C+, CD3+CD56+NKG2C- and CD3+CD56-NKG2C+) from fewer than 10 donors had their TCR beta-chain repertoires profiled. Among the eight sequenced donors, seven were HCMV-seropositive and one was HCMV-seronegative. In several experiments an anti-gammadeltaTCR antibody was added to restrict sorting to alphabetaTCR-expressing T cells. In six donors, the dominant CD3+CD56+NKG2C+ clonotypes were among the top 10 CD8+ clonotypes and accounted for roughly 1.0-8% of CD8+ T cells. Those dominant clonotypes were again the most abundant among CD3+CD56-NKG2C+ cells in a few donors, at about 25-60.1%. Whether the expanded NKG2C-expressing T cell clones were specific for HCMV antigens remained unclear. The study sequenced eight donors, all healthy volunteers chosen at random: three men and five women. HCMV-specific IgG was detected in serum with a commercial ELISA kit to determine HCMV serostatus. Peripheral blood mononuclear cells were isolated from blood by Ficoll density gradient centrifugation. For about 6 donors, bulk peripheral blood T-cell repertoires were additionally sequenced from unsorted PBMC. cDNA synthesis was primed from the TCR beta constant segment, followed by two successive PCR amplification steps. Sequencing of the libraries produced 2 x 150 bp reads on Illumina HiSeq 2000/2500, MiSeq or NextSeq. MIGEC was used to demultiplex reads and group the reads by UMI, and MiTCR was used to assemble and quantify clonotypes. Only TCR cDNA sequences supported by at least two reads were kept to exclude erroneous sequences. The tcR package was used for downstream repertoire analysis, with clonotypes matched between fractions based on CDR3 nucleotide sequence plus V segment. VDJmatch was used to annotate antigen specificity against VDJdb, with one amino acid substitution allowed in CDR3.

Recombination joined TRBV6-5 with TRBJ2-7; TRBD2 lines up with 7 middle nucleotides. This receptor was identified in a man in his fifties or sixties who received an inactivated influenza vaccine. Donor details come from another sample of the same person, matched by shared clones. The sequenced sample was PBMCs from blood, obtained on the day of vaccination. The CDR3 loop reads CASSYSSNSGGSSYEQYF. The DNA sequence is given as TGTGCCAGCAGTTACTCGAGCAATTCCGGCGGGAGTTCCTACGAGCAGTACTTC.